This entry lists 32 T cell receptor beta chains sequenced from one sample in a study of blood T cells in healthy people across ages. A sample-barcoded 5' primer and a J-beta primer mix were used in a second PCR of about 7 to 12 cycles. TCRdb reprocessed the 5' RACE reads via MiXCR and lists one record per CDR3 protein. Of around 2 million distinct CDR3 sequences detected, about 39% appear once; the ten largest clones hold under 25%. What was sequenced was blood. The source is a human donor in good health.

The V and J genes are TRBV5-4 and TRBJ2-5; TRBD1 matches at 8 bases. The germline V gene has CDR1 SGHNT and CDR2 YYREEE (reference sequence). The ends lost 2 bases at V and 0 bases at J; junction bases unmatched: 6. CDR3 length equals 16 residues. The CDR3 protein is CASSFPLTGDQETQYF. CDR3 nucleotide sequence: TGTGCCAGCAGCTTCCCCCTGACAGGGGACCAAGAGACCCAGTACTTC.

With regard to this clonotype: Compared with germline, one end of the junction differs, possibly owing to a read error. The chain uses TRBV5-1 and TRBJ1-5; D is ambiguous. CDR3 length: 15 amino acids. Germline V gene lookup returns CDR1 SGHRS and CDR2 YFSETQ. CDR3 in amino acids: CASSLAGFDNRPQHF. CDR3 coding DNA: TGCGCCAGCAGCTTGGCCGGTTTTGACAATCGGCCCCAGCATTTT.

CDR3 DNA sequence: TGCAGTGCTAGTACTAGGGGTGAGCAGTTCTTC. Translated: CSASTRGEQFF. The rearrangement links TRBV20-1 to TRBJ2-1; the D call may be TRBD1 or TRBD2 (5 bases each). Deletions cut 3 bases from V and 9 bases from J, with 9 bases between. The CDR3 sequence is 11 residues long. CDR1 is DFQATT, CDR2 SNEGSKA, per germline (reference sequence).

This clonotype was observed many times. The rearrangement uses TRBV6-6 and TRBJ2-1; D is unresolved. From germline, CDR1 is MNHNY and CDR2 SVGAGI (reference sequence). Trimming removed 2 bases at V and 7 bases at J, with 6 bases between. This CDR3 has 12 residues. CDR3 nucleotides: TGTGCCAGCAGTTACGGGCGGAATGAGCAGTTCTTC. It translates to CASSYGRNEQFF.

The sample holds a few counts of this clonotype. V usage is TRBV12-3 or TRBV12-4 and J usage is TRBJ2-7; maybe TRBD2 (5 bases). The V end was cut by 3 bases, the J end by 5 bases, with 11 bases between. The CDR3 sequence is 13 residues long. The CDR3 protein is CASSFWETDEQYF. As DNA, the CDR3 is TGTGCCAGCAGTTTTTGGGAGACTGACGAGCAGTACTTC.

V is TRBV24-1 and J is TRBJ2-3; either TRBD1 or TRBD2 may fit D (6 bases each). The CDR3 is made up of 15 amino acids. In germline, CDR1 is KGHDR, CDR2 SFDVKD. V was cut by 1 base and J by 5 bases, with 12 bases left in between. CDR3 nucleotide sequence: TGTGCCACCAGTGATTTTAGGGGGGAGCGAGATACGCAGTATTTT. Protein product: CATSDFRGERDTQYF.

The table lists this clonotype with a few counts. The V call is TRBV12-3 or TRBV12-4, the J call TRBJ1-2; D ambiguous. V lost 0 bases to trimming and J lost 7 bases, with 18 bases between them. This CDR3 has 16 amino acids. The DNA of the CDR3 is TGTGCCAGCAGTTTAGCGCTTCACGGGGTGGCAGGTGGCTACACCTTC. Its translation is CASSLALHGVAGGYTF.

The chain joins TRBV20-1 to TRBJ2-5; unclear D gene. The CDR3 has 12 residues. Trimming shortened V by 4 bases and J by 5 bases, and 11 bases separated the two germline ends. Germline V lookup: CDR1 DFQATT, CDR2 SNEGSKA (reference sequence). The CDR3 protein is CSANHPEETQYF. The CDR3 nucleotides read TGCAGTGCTAATCATCCGGAGGAGACCCAGTACTTC.

The chain is built from TRBV10-3 and TRBJ2-3; a possible D gene is TRBD2 (6 bases). Trimming removed 6 bases at V and 4 bases at J, with 11 bases between. The CDR3 is 13 amino acids. Germline V gene sequence: CDR1 ENHRY, CDR2 SYGVKD. The CDR3 nucleotides read TGTGCCATCAGGGGACTGGGGCCAGATACGCAGTATTTT. This encodes CAIRGLGPDTQYF.

This chain connects TRBV27 to TRBJ2-4; D is undetermined. The DNA matches TRBJ2-7 better at its end, which makes the J call doubtful. The CDR3 spans 14 residues. Germline V gene lookup returns CDR1 MNHEY and CDR2 SMNVEV (reference sequence). CDR3 loop: CASSSGLEAYEQYF. The CDR3 DNA is TGTGCCAGCAGTTCTGGCCTCGAGGCCTACGAGCAGTACTTC.

The V and J genes are TRBV7-3 and TRBJ1-1, with 8 bases that match TRBD1. Germline V CDR1 and CDR2: SGHTA, FQGTGA. There are 13 residues in the CDR3. Unmatched junction bases numbered 7, after V lost 3 bases and J lost 10 bases. This chain's CDR3 is CASSFTQGDVAFF. CDR3 DNA: TGTGCCAGCAGCTTTACACAGGGGGATGTAGCTTTCTTT.

This clonotype was recorded a few times. The chain carries TRBV7-9 and TRBJ1-4, with 8 bases that match TRBD1. V trimming: 5 bases; J trimming: 10 bases; junction bases outside the gene matches: 12. This CDR3 contains 15 residues. The germline CDR1 and CDR2 sequences are SEHNR and FQNEAQ (reference sequence). The CDR3 DNA reads TGTGCCAGCAGCGGGACAGGTCAAAAAGAACCAAAACTGTTTTTT. The encoded protein is CASSGTGQKEPKLFF. Drawing the rest from reference TRBV7-9 and TRBJ1-4, the complete variable domain is DTGVSQNPRHKITKRGQNVTFRCDPISEHNRLYWYRQTLGQGPEFLTYFQNEAQLEKSRLLSDRFSAERPKGSFSTLEIQRTEQGDSAMYLCASSGTGQKEPKLFFGSGTQLSVL.

The chain combines TRBV6-1 with TRBJ1-1; TRBD1 is a possible D gene (5 bases). Germline CDR1 MNHNS, CDR2 SASEGT. Trimming pared 2 bases from V and 4 bases from J, leaving 8 bases between. The CDR3 spans 13 residues. The CDR3 DNA reads as TGTGCCAGCAGTGAAAGGGGTAGCACTGAAGCTTTCTTT. As protein: CASSERGSTEAFF.

There are a few counts of this clonotype. V usage is TRBV10-3 and J usage is TRBJ2-2; 9 bases agree with TRBD2. Germline CDR1 ENHRY, CDR2 SYGVKD. This CDR3 is 17 amino acids long. V dropped 10 bases and J dropped 0; count of bases not matched to a gene: 12. CDR3 in amino acids: CATAPAASGTNTGELFF. The CDR3 DNA follows: TGTGCCACCGCCCCCGCGGCTAGCGGGACGAACACCGGGGAGCTGTTTTTT.

The chain recombines TRBV24-1 with TRBJ1-5; possibly TRBD1 for D (5 bases). The CDR3 runs 15 residues. CDR1 is KGHDR, CDR2 SFDVKD, per germline. Deletions cut 4 bases from V and 9 bases from J, with 18 bases between. CDR3 residues: CATSDPAVSRGPQHF. The CDR3, as DNA: TGTGCCACCAGTGACCCAGCAGTCTCGAGGGGGCCCCAGCATTTT.

There are a few counts of this clonotype. The chain employs TRBV20-1 and TRBJ2-7; 9 bases match TRBD2. This CDR3 region has 16 residues. Losses at the gene ends were 5 bases for V and 4 bases for J; bases not matched to a gene: 15. Germline lookup yields CDR1 DFQATT and CDR2 SNEGSKA (reference sequence). CDR3 coding DNA: TGCAGTGCTGCACGCTTGTGGGGTAGCGGGGGTTACGAGCAGTACTTC. It is translated as CSAARLWGSGGYEQYF.

This chain links TRBV5-1 with TRBJ1-1; 7 bases align to TRBD1. Germline CDR1 and CDR2: SGHRS and YFSETQ. The CDR3 has 16 amino acids. V lost 4 bases and J lost 1; bases outside the gene matches: 10. Here the CDR3 reads CASSPGSRTGNTEAFF. CDR3 nucleotide sequence: TGCGCCAGCAGCCCTGGATCTCGGACAGGGAACACTGAAGCTTTCTTT.

This clonotype showed up just a few times. This chain uses TRBV27 with TRBJ2-3, with D perhaps TRBD2 (5 bases). The CDR3 sequence is 17 residues long. CDR1 is MNHEY, CDR2 SMNVEV, per germline (reference sequence). V lost 4 bases to trimming and J lost 1 base, with 18 bases between them. The CDR3 is CASSSRARVRGTDTQYF. DNA of the CDR3: TGTGCCAGCAGTTCGAGGGCGAGGGTTCGGGGCACAGATACGCAGTATTTT.

This clonotype was seen many times. A single base separates this from a much larger clone, so it may be a read error. The chain carries TRBV5-1 and TRBJ2-4, with a weak D call TRBD2 (7 bases). CDR3 length: 15 amino acids. The V and J ends lost 4 bases and 7 bases respectively, with 18 bases between them. Germline CDR1 and CDR2: SGHRS and YFSETQ. The CDR3 DNA is TGCGCCAGCAGCCCGAGGGGGGGCGCGACGAACATTCAGTACTTC. This encodes CASSPRGGATNIQYF.

The chain couples TRBV28 to TRBJ2-3; 7 nucleotides match TRBD2. From germline, CDR1 is MDHEN and CDR2 SYDVKM. After removal of 6 bases from V and 2 bases from J, the junction contained 14 bases not matched to a gene. CDR3 length equals 17 residues. The CDR3 nucleotides are TGTGCCAGCAGGGGATATGGGGGGGGGTTCGACACAGATACGCAGTATTTT. Translation: CASRGYGGGFDTDTQYF.

V usage is TRBV28 and J usage is TRBJ2-3; D gene unclear. V was clipped by 4 bases and J by 1 base, with 18 bases between them. CDR1 and CDR2 (germline): MDHEN, SYDVKM. The CDR3 runs 17 residues. The CDR3: CASSWLDSLHRTDTQYF. CDR3 sequence (DNA): TGTGCCAGCAGTTGGCTAGATTCCCTTCATCGCACAGATACGCAGTATTTT.

J is TRBJ1-2 and V is TRBV7-9, with 7 bases aligning to TRBD1. This CDR3 comprises 14 residues. The germline V gene has CDR1 SEHNR and CDR2 FQNEAQ (reference sequence). V gave up 3 bases and J gave up 2 bases; unmatched junction bases: 3. CDR3 sequence reads: CASSFRRGNYGYTF. In nucleotides, the CDR3 is TGTGCCAGCAGCTTTCGCAGGGGGAACTATGGCTACACCTTC.

This chain uses TRBV11-2 with TRBJ2-3; D might be TRBD1 (5 bases). V was cut by 5 bases and J by 6 bases, with 24 bases left in between. The germline gives CDR1 SGHAT, CDR2 FQNNGV. The CDR3 contains 17 residues. The CDR3 is CASSRIAGQGAGDTQYF. The CDR3 bases are TGTGCCAGCAGCCGCATCGCCGGTCAAGGGGCAGGGGATACGCAGTATTTT.

The J gene is TRBJ2-4, the V gene TRBV2; 9 bases agree with TRBD2. The DNA end favors TRBJ2-5, so the J call may be wrong. The CDR3 length is 14 residues. Germline-derived CDR1 and CDR2 are SNHLY and FYNNEI. CDR3 in amino acids: CASRGGLARRTQYF. CDR3 nucleotides: TGTGCCAGCAGGGGAGGACTAGCGCGGCGGACCCAGTACTTC.

Turning to this clonotype: One junction end does not reproduce the germline sequence, and a read error may be involved. This chain links TRBV28 with TRBJ1-1, with TRBD1 as a possible D gene (6 bases). The CDR3 totals 15 residues. Germline values: CDR1 MDHEN, CDR2 SYDVKM. CDR3 amino acids: CASSLIGTMNTGAFF. The CDR3 bases are TGTGCCAGCAGTTTAATTGGGACAATGAACACTGGAGCTTTCTTT.

This clonotype was picked up a small number of times. This chain joins TRBV15 and TRBJ1-2; maybe TRBD1 (6 bases). V lost 5 bases, J lost 8 bases, and 18 bases lay in between. The V gene's germline CDR1 is LNHNV and CDR2 YYDKDF (reference sequence). The CDR3 length is 14 residues. CDR3 region: CATSRGGDIGGYTF. The DNA of the CDR3 is TGTGCCACCAGCCGAGGGGGGGACATCGGGGGCTACACCTTC.

This clonotype was recorded a few times. This chain joins TRBV5-1 and TRBJ2-3, with 14 bases that match TRBD2. Germline CDR1 reads SGHRS; CDR2 reads YFSETQ. This CDR3 has 17 residues. After removal of 0 bases from V and 6 bases from J, the junction contained 6 bases not matched to a gene. The CDR3 here is CASSLEGTSGGVDTQYF. The CDR3 DNA reads TGCGCCAGCAGCTTGGAGGGGACTAGCGGGGGAGTGGATACGCAGTATTTT.

The chain joins TRBV4-1 to TRBJ1-1, with 11 bases that match TRBD1. Germline V gives CDR1 MGHRA, CDR2 YSYEKL. The CDR3 is 15 amino acids. Trimming cost V 2 bases and J 6 bases; bases outside gene matches: 5. The CDR3 DNA reads as TGCGCCAGCAGCCAACCGGGACAGGGGGTCGCTGAAGCTTTCTTT. This codes for CASSQPGQGVAEAFF.

This clonotype was detected ten times or more. The V call is TRBV29-1, the J call TRBJ2-3; 7 nucleotides line up with TRBD2. The length of the CDR3 is 15 residues. J lost 3 bases, V lost 6 bases, and 12 bases had no gene match. CDR1 SQVTM and CDR2 ANQGSEA come from the germline V gene. The CDR3, as DNA: TGCAGCGTGGCCGTCGGGCGGGGGAGTACAGATACGCAGTATTTT. It specifies CSVAVGRGSTDTQYF.

The rearrangement links TRBV5-5 to TRBJ2-7, with a weak D call TRBD1 (5 bases). V gave up 4 bases and J gave up 0 bases, with 14 bases separating them. This CDR3 region has 15 residues. The germline CDR1 and CDR2 sequences are SGHKS and YYEKEE (reference sequence). CDR3 DNA: TGTGCCAGCAGCCCAACAGGTCGACCCTCCTACGAGCAGTACTTC. Translating it yields CASSPTGRPSYEQYF. The entire variable domain, with the rest obtained from reference TRBV5-5 and TRBJ2-7, is as follows: DAGVTQSPTHLIKTRGQQVTLRCSPISGHKSVSWYQQVLGQGPQFIFQYYEKEERGRGNFPDRFSARQFPNYSSELNVNALLLGDSALYLCASSPTGRPSYEQYFGPGTRLTVT.

This chain links TRBV2 with TRBJ1-4; weak D call: TRBD1 (6 bases). Between the trimmed V and J ends, which lost 3 bases and 7 bases, there was a span of 12 bases. The CDR3 consists of 14 residues. The V gene's germline CDR1 is SNHLY and CDR2 FYNNEI. As DNA, the CDR3 is TGTGCCAGCAGTGATGGAAGGGGGAGTGAAAAACTGTTTTTT. It codes for CASSDGRGSEKLFF.

This chain uses TRBV27 with TRBJ2-7; D not certain. Germline CDR1 and CDR2: MNHEY and SMNVEV (reference sequence). The V gene lost 4 bases and the J gene lost 1 base, with 8 bases spanning the gap. This CDR3 region has 13 residues. The DNA of the CDR3 is TGTGCCAGCAGTTGGCCCCCGTCCTACGAGCAGTACTTC. Protein: CASSWPPSYEQYF.